The clone carrying this T cell receptor beta chain was counted a few times. Its antigen is undetermined. This record belongs to a study of early T cells in non-severe SARS-CoV-2 infection. Looking at the study overall: Sequencing targeted bulk RNA from unsorted whole blood, leaving chains unpaired.

Researchers attached unique molecular identifiers to individual cDNA molecules. Each CDR3 protein gets one entry after TCRdb re-called the 5' RACE reads with MiXCR. The sample yields about 36,000 distinct CDR3 sequences, about 6.8% seen once. This CDR3 spans 15 amino acids. J lost 3 bases, V lost 5 bases, and 12 bases had no gene match. Per the germline V gene, CDR1 is DFQATT and CDR2 is SNEGSKA (reference sequence). Study observations and caveats: The VDJdb matching leaned toward anti-spike CD8 responses and overlooked private and CD4 specificities.

The sequence was obtained from an adult who was a healthcare worker with PCR-confirmed SARS-CoV-2 infection or an uninfected control (not recorded which). The sequenced sample was whole blood, obtained at baseline. The rearrangement links TRBV20-1 to TRBJ2-7, with TRBD2 identical over 8 bases. CDR3 coding DNA: TGCAGTGCTGCCACCCCCGGGAGGGGTGGCTACGAGCAGTACTTC. Translating gives CSAATPGRGGYEQYF.